These T cell receptor beta chains were read from a single sample in a study of PD-1 blockade in classical Hodgkin lymphoma. Clones were sequenced by immunoSEQ multiplex PCR, and TCRdb holds only the in-frame ones, with some missing. The table lists nearly 60,000 clones, about 91% of them singletons. Sequencing used peripheral blood mononuclear cells (PBMCs), obtained before the second cycle of nivolumab. Receptors originate from a human donor with classical Hodgkin lymphoma. Each CDR3 is given with its conserved first and last residue.

v_call,j_call,cdr3_aa
TRBV9,TRBJ1-5,CASSPGVGDHQPQHF
TRBV27,TRBJ1-1,CASSLGGGSNTEAFF
TRBV27,TRBJ1-1,CASSLIGSGEAFF
TRBV7-9,TRBJ1-6,CASSWDRAYNSPLHF
TRBV15,TRBJ1-3,CATRDVSGNTIYF
TRBV19,TRBJ1-1,CASSIGGGRLTFF
TRBV5-6,TRBJ2-3,CASSLLGLAATTDTQYF
TRBV7-9,TRBJ2-3,CASTLDRVYTQYF
TRBV5-4,TRBJ2-5,CASSLEAGAAGETQYF
TRBV6-1,TRBJ2-7,CASSEAGTGVVEQYF
TRBV28,TRBJ2-7,CASLGGSSYEQYF
TRBV4-1,TRBJ2-3,CASSQDAGPSTDTQYF
TRBV15,TRBJ2-7,CATSRDIRTGYTYEQYF
TRBV25-1,TRBJ2-2,CASSGGTVGTGELFF
TRBV27,TRBJ2-1,CASSLFGTSLKEQFF
TRBV6-1,TRBJ2-3,CASSEAYTDTQYF
TRBV7-3,TRBJ2-3,CASSPSPGLAGATTDTQYF
TRBV7-9,TRBJ2-2,CASSTDGQGGTGELFF
TRBV27,TRBJ1-1,CASSRWTGGYTEAFF
TRBV4-1,TRBJ1-1,CASNTGTNTEAFF
TRBV9,TRBJ1-1,CASSVEAGGEAFF
TRBV19,TRBJ2-3,CASSKWVDTQYF
TRBV6-6,TRBJ2-1,CASSYSSGQNDEQFF
TRBV11-2,TRBJ2-7,CASSVDRGPGYEQYF
TRBV2,TRBJ1-4,CASIGERNNEKLFF